The subject of this entry is one TCR beta chain. MiXCR was run by TCRdb on the 5' RACE reads, yielding one entry per CDR3 protein. The sample holds about 240,000 distinct CDR3 sequences, approximately 7.3% seen once. The length of the CDR3 is 12 residues. The germline V and J ends were trimmed by 1 base and 1 base, with 2 bases remaining between them. The V gene's germline CDR1 is SGDLS and CDR2 YYNGEE. This specimen comes from a study of identical twins. Separately, the same data were catalogued under a study of yellow fever vaccine responses in identical twins.

The clonotype originates from a woman younger than 35 in good health. Sequencing was done on a sample of CD8+ T cells sorted from blood. The chain carries TRBV9 and TRBJ1-1; D not resolved. The CDR3: CASSVWNTEAFF. The DNA of the CDR3 is TGTGCCAGCAGCGTATGGAACACTGAAGCTTTCTTT.